A selection of T cell receptor beta chains follows, all from one sample in a study of blood T cell repertoires in COVID-19. The protocol was immunoSEQ multiplex PCR, while the TCRdb copy is restricted to in-frame clones and leaves out a portion. In the table there are fewer than 400,000 clones, 85% to 90% of which are singletons. Sequencing used PBMCs or T cells enriched from blood (not recorded which). The receptor source for this set is a man aged 30 to 45 who had recovered from COVID-19. CDR3s include the opening cysteine and the closing phenylalanine or tryptophan. Where a row states a size, it is once, few, many or the class of an expanded clone; other rows omit it.

cdr3_aa clone_size j_call v_call
CASSTLAGSSYNEQFF - TRBJ2-1 TRBV19
CASSLSRQGNSPLHF once TRBJ1-6 TRBV7-2
CASSPTQARGDTIYF - TRBJ1-3 TRBV21-1
CAISEGSGTEAFF - TRBJ1-1 TRBV10-3
CAWSVGQGGDEQYF - TRBJ2-7 TRBV30
CASSLVGGNTEAFF - TRBJ1-1 TRBV5-4
CASSYWTESSYEQYF once TRBJ2-7 TRBV6-5
CASRPSQGAVTEAFF - TRBJ1-1 TRBV10-1
CASSQGQETQYF - TRBJ2-5 TRBV6-5
CASRQATPEPFF - TRBJ2-1 TRBV2
CASSPSSVRGEAFF - TRBJ1-1 TRBV19
CASRPGTADGYTF - TRBJ1-2 TRBV12-3/TRBV12-4
CASFWGQGSYEQYF - TRBJ2-7 TRBV6-5
CASSRRGLEVVDTQYF - TRBJ2-3 TRBV13
CASSYSRGDPKAFF - TRBJ1-1 TRBV6-5
CASSLGLAGGNEQFF - TRBJ2-1 TRBV6-2/TRBV6-3
CASSIAGGGAAQYF - TRBJ2-3 TRBV19
CASSLVSTHSPQDEQFF - TRBJ2-1 TRBV11-3
CASSLGEKLFF - TRBJ1-4 TRBV27
CASWGQSSYFGYTF - TRBJ1-2 TRBV5-6